The TCR beta chain under discussion was sequenced for a study of post-analysis software for immune sequencing data. General study points: A handful of TRBV segments were significantly more frequent in patients than in controls. TRBV5-6, TRBV5-1 and TRBV20-1 were among these segments.

V shed 4 bases and J 0 bases; nucleotides not matched to a gene: 6. CDR3 size: 15 residues. CDR1 and CDR2 (germline): KGHSH, LQKENI. This clonotype was detected only a few times. The antigen is undetermined. Presence of unique molecular identifiers characterized the TCR beta cDNA libraries. Each CDR3 protein gets one entry after TCRdb re-called the PCR reads with MiXCR. The profile shows hundreds of thousands of distinct CDR3 sequences, approximately 42% of them singletons. This rearrangement joins TRBV18 to TRBJ2-7, with 7 bases fitting TRBD1. The sequence came from a girl aged 2 to 9 with multiple sclerosis. Sequencing input: blood. CDR3 nucleotides: TGTGCCAGCTCACTGGACAGGAAACCCTCCTACGAGCAGTACTTC. Amino acid sequence: CASSLDRKPSYEQYF. The variable domain in full, with the rest retrieved from reference TRBV18 and TRBJ2-7, is NAGVMQNPRHLVRRRGQEARLRCSPMKGHSHVYWYRQLPEEGLKFMVYLQKENIIDESGMPKERFSAEFPKEGPSILRIQQVVRGDSAAYFCASSLDRKPSYEQYFGPGTRLTVT.